The TCR beta chain under discussion was sequenced for a study of blood T cell repertoires in COVID-19. Germline CDR1 and CDR2: KGHSH and LQKENI. Trimming took 4 bases from V and 3 from J; bases not matched to a gene: 6. The CDR3 runs to 14 residues. Here immunoSEQ multiplex PCR was the method, and the copy in TCRdb shows in-frame clones only, minus some. The table lists around 140,000 clones, around 86% of them singletons. The chain has TRBV18 and TRBJ2-7; 7 nucleotides align to TRBD2. The sequenced material came from peripheral blood. The sequence was collected from a human donor in a cohort sampled during active COVID-19. The CDR3 here is CASSRSGTIYEQYF. As DNA, the CDR3 is TGTGCCAGCTCACGATCCGGGACTATCTACGAGCAGTACTTC.